Each of the 10 T cell receptor beta chains below was sequenced from the same sample in a study of T cell responses to AZD1222 COVID-19 vaccine. Assay: immunoSEQ multiplex PCR; the TCRdb copy retains only in-frame clones and omits some. The table has 55,000 to 80,000 clones, about 88% seen once. Material: peripheral blood, obtained 28 days after the second AZD1222 dose. These receptors all come from an adult who received the AZD1222 COVID-19 vaccine.

The chain has TRBV6-1 and TRBJ1-5; D gene unclear. Trimming took 3 bases from V and 5 from J, leaving 11 bases between them. Germline V CDR1 and CDR2: MNHNS, SASEGT. The CDR3 length is 14 residues. For the CDR3, the DNA is TGTGCCAGCAGTGATAGGCGGGGAGATCAGCCCCAGCATTTT. Its protein is CASSDRRGDQPQHF.

This chain joins TRBV27 and TRBJ2-1; possibly TRBD1 for D (6 bases). The length of the CDR3 is 15 residues. From germline, CDR1 is MNHEY and CDR2 SMNVEV (reference sequence). V was trimmed by 6 bases and J by 2 bases, leaving 14 bases between them. The CDR3 here is CASSLMGAAYNEQFF. DNA for the CDR3: TGTGCCAGCAGCCTGATGGGGGCAGCCTACAATGAGCAGTTCTTC.

The gene calls are TRBV18 and TRBJ2-7, with a tentative D call TRBD1 (6 bases). V shed 5 bases and J shed 4 bases, with 15 bases lying between them. Germline V lookup: CDR1 KGHSH, CDR2 LQKENI. There are 14 residues in the CDR3. In nucleotides, the CDR3 is TGTGCCAGCTCAACAGCAGGGGCGGCTTACGAGCAGTACTTC. It is translated as CASSTAGAAYEQYF.

A single count supports this clone. V usage is TRBV5-5 and J usage is TRBJ2-1; D gene uncertain. Trimming removed 0 bases from V and 5 bases from J, with 6 bases in between. Germline CDR1 reads SGHKS; CDR2 reads YYEKEE (reference sequence). The CDR3 covers 13 residues. The CDR3 DNA sequence: TGTGCCAGCAGCTTGGCCTGGGACAATGAGCAGTTCTTC. It yields the protein CASSLAWDNEQFF.

This clone showed up just once. The chain has TRBV30 and TRBJ1-2; D possibly corresponds to TRBD1 (6 bases). The CDR3 spans 13 residues. Germline lookup yields CDR1 GTSNPN and CDR2 SVGIG (reference sequence). Trimming stripped 3 bases from V and 8 bases from J, with 16 bases between. The CDR3 region is CAWRRRGDMGYTF. The CDR3 DNA follows: TGTGCCTGGAGGAGAAGGGGGGATATGGGCTACACCTTC.

The gene calls are TRBV7-7 and TRBJ2-2, with TRBD1 matching over 9 bases. With 6 bases clipped from V and 2 bases from J, the junction kept 13 bases outside the gene matches. Germline values: CDR1 SSHAT, CDR2 FNYEAQ (reference sequence). This CDR3 region has 18 residues. DNA for the CDR3: TGTGCCAGCAGTCTCAGCGTGACAGGGGGTGATAACACCGGGGAGCTGTTTTTT. It yields the protein CASSLSVTGGDNTGELFF.

The chain links TRBV7-2 to TRBJ2-7; 8 bases line up with TRBD2. V was pared by 5 bases and J by 2 bases, with 8 bases of the junction left unmatched. The CDR3 is 15 residues long. CDR1 and CDR2 from the germline V gene are SGHTA and FQGNSA. CDR3 residues: CASSPGTSRAYEQYF. DNA for the CDR3: TGTGCCAGCAGCCCCGGGACTAGTAGGGCCTACGAGCAGTACTTC.

This chain connects TRBV5-4 to TRBJ2-3, with D hard to call. CDR1 and CDR2 (germline): SGHNT, YYREEE (reference sequence). V was cut by 4 bases and J by 1 base, with 13 bases left in between. The CDR3 covers 15 residues. The CDR3, as DNA: TGTGCCAGCAGCCAATGGAACCAACGCACAGATACGCAGTATTTT. Its translation is CASSQWNQRTDTQYF.

This chain connects TRBV11-3 to TRBJ2-6; D is undetermined. Trimming removed 5 bases at V and 0 bases at J, with 8 bases between. This CDR3 is 15 amino acids long. The germline CDR1 and CDR2 sequences are SGHNT and YENEEA. The CDR3 reads CASSPPDSGANVLTF. For the CDR3, the DNA is TGTGCCAGCAGCCCCCCGGACTCTGGGGCCAACGTCCTGACTTTC.

This clone was seen just once. The V and J genes are TRBV18 and TRBJ1-3, with D perhaps matching TRBD1 (5 bases). The ends were cut back, 0 bases at V and 4 bases at J, with 22 bases in the middle. Germline V gene data show CDR1 as KGHSH and CDR2 as LQKENI. The CDR3 is 19 amino acids. The CDR3 DNA is TGTGCCAGCTCACCACCCGGGACCGGGACCCCGGCCGCCGGAAACACCATATATTTT. Amino acids: CASSPPGTGTPAAGNTIYF.